Ten or more counts support the clone carrying this T cell receptor beta chain. From germline, CDR1 is SGHRS and CDR2 YFSETQ. CDR3 length: 14 residues. Trimming took 1 base from V and 5 from J, leaving 11 bases between them. The assay was run at deep level. Evenly divided among several immunoSEQ plates was the genomic DNA of each subset. Assay used: immunoSEQ multiplex PCR; TCRdb lists only in-frame clones, some missing. This sample carries about 460,000 clones, approximately 71% of them seen once, and the ten largest clones take about 12%. These data originate in a study of shared clonotypes between healthy human individuals.

This chain links TRBV5-1 with TRBJ2-3; D call uncertain. Sequences were obtained from PBMCs. The sequence came from a woman in her 40s in good health. Some clones in this sample may be carry-over from other donors' samples. CDR3 sequence (DNA): TGCGCCAGCAGCTTGTCGAGAGCTGAAGATACGCAGTATTTT. Amino acids: CASSLSRAEDTQYF.